These T cell receptor beta chains were read from a single sample in a study of T cell responses to AZD1222 COVID-19 vaccine. TCRdb keeps only in-frame clones here, not all; method: immunoSEQ multiplex PCR. The data show 180,000 or so clones, 94% seen once. The specimen was peripheral blood, collected on day 0 of AZD1222 vaccination. The receptors stem from an adult in good health. Each CDR3 is given without its conserved first and last residue. The order of the fields is V gene, J gene, CDR3 protein.

TRBV3-1/TRBV3-2	TRBJ1-5	ASSPSTYNQPQH
TRBV7-9	TRBJ2-1	ASSHGTWQF
TRBV2	TRBJ1-5	ASSGVGHINQPQH
TRBV11-2	TRBJ1-1	ASSFQTMNTEAF
TRBV5-5	TRBJ1-2	ASSLGTGGGYT
TRBV12-3/TRBV12-4	TRBJ2-2	ASSFWDSGELF
TRBV28	TRBJ2-7	ASSFARGDYEQY
TRBV7-6	TRBJ1-1	ASSLESYTEAF
TRBV7-9	TRBJ2-5	ASSLSLETQY
TRBV3-1/TRBV3-2	TRBJ2-1	ASSQVLRTSGNNEQF
TRBV18	TRBJ2-7	ASSPAVSYEQY
TRBV7-6	TRBJ1-1	ASSPGGTNTEAF
TRBV6-5	TRBJ1-3	ASSKQVSGNTIY
TRBV19	TRBJ2-1	ASSTGTANNEQF
TRBV5-6	TRBJ1-5	ASSLWGAPNQPQH
TRBV6-1	TRBJ1-5	ASSEALRTANSNQPQH
TRBV27	TRBJ1-1	ASSQLGGWTEAF